Listed below are T cell receptor beta chains from one sample, sequenced in a study of CD8 T cells in ankylosing spondylitis. One entry per CDR3 protein results from TCRdb running MiXCR on the 5' RACE reads. This table holds about 39,000 distinct CDR3 sequences, about a tenth found once. The sample taken for sequencing was blood, either unsorted or a sorted T cell fraction (not recorded which). The source is a male donor with ankylosing spondylitis or in good health (not recorded which). The CDR3 runs from the conserved cysteine through the conserved F or W. D genes are given only for firm matches. Part of the rows lack a size; the others show once, few, many or a class for expanded clones.

v_gene	j_gene	d_gene	len	abundance	CDR3aa	CDR3nt
TRBV27	TRBJ1-5	TRBD1	17	many	CASIILWGRTGNQPQHF	TGTGCCAGCATCATCTTATGGGGTAGGACAGGAAATCAGCCCCAGCATTTT
TRBV19	TRBJ1-1	NA	14	few	CASSPGRENTEAFF	TGTGCCAGTAGCCCCGGACGGGAGAACACTGAAGCTTTCTTT
TRBV29-1	TRBJ1-5	TRBD1	13	few	CSVEEGRGQPQHF	TGCAGCGTTGAAGAGGGCAGGGGGCAGCCCCAGCATTTT
TRBV28	TRBJ2-5	TRBD2	15	many	CASSQTSGRRETQYF	TGTGCCAGCAGTCAAACTAGCGGGAGACGAGAGACCCAGTACTTC
TRBV20-1	TRBJ2-3	NA	13	medium-sized	CSEYGDGTDTQYF	TGCAGTGAGTACGGGGATGGCACAGATACGCAGTATTTT
TRBV7-9	TRBJ1-1	NA	14	many	CASSSGSLNTEAFF	TGTGCCAGCAGCTCAGGGTCCTTGAACACTGAAGCTTTCTTT
TRBV7-8	TRBJ2-7	NA	16	many	CASSLLEPGVAYEQYF	TGTGCCAGCAGCTTATTGGAGCCAGGGGTGGCCTACGAGCAGTACTTC
TRBV5-1	TRBJ2-2	NA	15	many	CASSLRTELTGELFF	TGCGCCAGCAGCTTGCGGACAGAACTCACCGGGGAGCTGTTTTTT
TRBV3-1	TRBJ2-7	TRBD2	19	many	CASSHTGLAGVNFGYEQYF	TGTGCCAGCAGCCACACGGGACTAGCGGGAGTGAATTTCGGGTACGAGCAGTACTTC
TRBV5-1	TRBJ1-1	NA	14	NA	CASSFTGMSTEAFF	TGCGCCAGCAGCTTTACAGGGATGAGCACTGAAGCTTTCTTT
TRBV12-3/TRBV12-4	TRBJ2-2	TRBD2	15	many	CASSLAGGNTGELFF	TGTGCCAGCAGCCTAGCGGGAGGGAACACCGGGGAGCTGTTTTTT
TRBV9	TRBJ2-1	TRBD2	15	many	CASSGGTSGINEQFF	TGTGCCAGCAGCGGCGGGACTAGCGGAATCAATGAGCAGTTCTTC
TRBV6-2/TRBV6-3	TRBJ1-6	NA	14	many	CASCEGSGNSPLHF	TGTGCCAGCTGCGAGGGTTCCGGTAATTCACCCCTCCACTTT
TRBV10-2	TRBJ2-7	NA	13	many	CASKKGGENEQYF	TGCGCCAGCAAGAAGGGGGGGGAAAACGAGCAGTACTTC
TRBV7-2	TRBJ2-7	NA	15	many	CASSPRGVGGSEQYF	TGTGCCAGCAGCCCAAGGGGTGTTGGAGGATCCGAGCAGTACTTC
TRBV19	TRBJ1-1	TRBD1	14	NA	CASSIGAGGTEAFF	TGTGCCAGTAGTATAGGGGCAGGGGGCACTGAAGCTTTCTTT
TRBV7-2	TRBJ2-4	NA	15	once	CASSSRTARFNIQYF	TGTGCCAGCAGCTCGCGGACAGCTCGCTTCAACATTCAGTACTTC
TRBV5-1	TRBJ2-1	NA	17	many	CASSLASASIGYNEQFF	TGCGCCAGCAGCTTGGCCTCGGCTTCGATAGGCTACAATGAGCAGTTCTTC
TRBV7-3	TRBJ2-6	TRBD1	18	many	CASSLVGTGAFGANVLTF	TGTGCCAGCAGCTTAGTTGGGACAGGGGCCTTTGGGGCCAACGTCCTGACTTTC
TRBV2	TRBJ2-1	TRBD2	15	many	CASSGRTSADNEQFF	TGTGCCAGCAGTGGGAGGACTAGCGCTGACAATGAGCAGTTCTTC
TRBV6-2/TRBV6-3	TRBJ2-1	NA	21	many	CASSYSRWGRGGLALNNEQFF	TGTGCCAGCAGTTACTCGAGGTGGGGCCGGGGCGGGCTAGCACTGAACAATGAGCAGTTCTTC
TRBV6-4	TRBJ2-4	TRBD2	20	many	CASRPQPGLAGAGAKNIQYF	TGTGCCAGCAGACCCCAACCGGGACTAGCGGGGGCGGGAGCCAAAAACATTCAGTACTTC
TRBV5-1	TRBJ1-1	NA	14	many	CASSITGSVTEAFF	TGCGCCAGCAGCATTACAGGGTCCGTCACTGAAGCTTTCTTT
TRBV7-3	TRBJ2-1	NA	14	many	CASSFTGLWDEQFF	TGTGCCAGCAGCTTTACAGGCCTGTGGGATGAGCAGTTCTTC
TRBV20-1	TRBJ2-7	NA	14	many	CSARAPGGTYEQYF	TGCAGTGCTAGAGCCCCAGGGGGGACCTACGAGCAGTACTTC
TRBV27	TRBJ2-6	TRBD1	18	many	CASSFLGQPSSGANVLTF	TGTGCCAGCAGTTTTCTGGGACAGCCTAGCTCTGGGGCCAACGTCCTGACTTTC
TRBV12-3/TRBV12-4	TRBJ2-7	TRBD1	14	NA	CASSQGQGAYEQYF	TGTGCCAGCAGTCAGGGACAGGGGGCTTACGAGCAGTACTTC
TRBV20-1	TRBJ1-1	NA	14	many	CSAPEGLRNTEAFF	TGCAGTGCCCCTGAGGGACTTAGGAACACTGAAGCTTTCTTT
TRBV20-1	TRBJ2-3	NA	14	many	CSATTGSRTDTQYF	TGCAGTGCTACCACAGGGTCGCGCACAGATACGCAGTATTTT
TRBV6-2/TRBV6-3	TRBJ2-1	TRBD1	15	many	CASSAPGQVGNEQFF	TGTGCCAGCAGTGCCCCGGGACAGGTCGGCAATGAGCAGTTCTTC
TRBV20-1	TRBJ1-3	NA	14	many	CSAPDSSSGNTIYF	TGCAGTGCTCCGGACAGTTCGAGCGGAAACACCATATATTTT
TRBV7-2	TRBJ2-2	NA	15	many	CASSLGSRGAGELFF	TGTGCCAGCAGCTTAGGGTCCAGGGGTGCCGGGGAGCTGTTTTTT
TRBV5-4	TRBJ2-2	NA	16	many	CASSLAARSNTGELFF	TGTGCCAGCAGCTTGGCGGCGCGGTCGAACACCGGGGAGCTGTTTTTT
TRBV20-1	TRBJ2-5	NA	13	many	CSANFRAQETQYF	TGCAGTGCCAACTTCCGAGCCCAAGAGACCCAGTACTTC
TRBV7-9	TRBJ2-5	NA	15	few	CASSLDRQNQETQYF	TGTGCCAGCAGCTTAGATAGACAGAACCAAGAGACCCAGTACTTC
TRBV19	TRBJ2-7	NA	11	NA	CASRTTGPEYF	TGTGCCAGTAGAACTACAGGCCCGGAGTACTTC
TRBV28	TRBJ2-1	TRBD2	19	many	CASSWGTSASLLAYNEQFF	TGTGCCAGCAGTTGGGGGACTAGCGCCTCCTTGCTCGCCTACAATGAGCAGTTCTTC
TRBV7-9	TRBJ2-3	TRBD2	18	many	CASSLGLAGSLSTDTQYF	TGTGCCAGCAGCTTAGGACTAGCGGGAAGCCTAAGCACAGATACGCAGTATTTT
TRBV10-3	TRBJ2-7	TRBD2	16	medium-sized	CAISGLAGALSHEQYF	TGTGCCATCAGTGGGTTAGCGGGAGCGCTGAGCCACGAGCAGTACTTC
TRBV7-2	TRBJ1-1	NA	13	few	CASSPHPNTEAFF	TGTGCCAGCAGCCCCCACCCGAACACTGAAGCTTTCTTT
TRBV5-1	TRBJ2-2	NA	14	many	CASSLAGNTGELFF	TGCGCCAGCAGCTTGGCAGGGAACACCGGGGAGCTGTTTTTT
TRBV5-1	TRBJ2-1	TRBD2	17	many	CASSFSGTSGSYNEQFF	TGCGCCAGCAGCTTTTCCGGGACTAGCGGCTCCTACAATGAGCAGTTCTTC
TRBV4-2	TRBJ2-1	NA	16	many	CASSRETGNPPNEQFF	TGTGCCAGCAGCCGAGAAACCGGGAACCCCCCTAATGAGCAGTTCTTC
TRBV3-1	TRBJ2-4	TRBD2	18	NA	CAFSWGLAGGTAKNIQYF	TGTGCCTTCAGTTGGGGACTAGCGGGAGGGACAGCCAAAAACATTCAGTACTTC
TRBV9	TRBJ2-1	NA	15	few	CASSVRGLSYNEQFF	TGTGCCAGCAGCGTACGAGGGCTCTCCTACAATGAGCAGTTCTTC
TRBV6-5	TRBJ2-7	TRBD1	14	NA	CASSYRDRDYEQYF	TGTGCCAGCAGCTACCGGGACAGGGATTACGAGCAGTACTTC
TRBV3-1	TRBJ2-1	TRBD2	14	many	CASSPGLAGMVQFF	TGTGCCAGCAGCCCGGGACTAGCGGGAATGGTGCAGTTCTTC
TRBV6-1	TRBJ2-6	NA	15	many	CASSKDYSGANVLTF	TGTGCCAGCAGTAAAGATTACTCTGGGGCCAACGTCCTGACTTTC
TRBV27	TRBJ2-7	TRBD2	16	NA	CASSSTHSGVSYEQYF	TGTGCCAGCAGTTCTACCCATAGCGGGGTCTCCTACGAGCAGTACTTC
TRBV14	TRBJ2-5	TRBD2	16	many	CASSRISGSKAETQYF	TGTGCCAGCAGCCGGATTAGCGGGAGCAAGGCGGAGACCCAGTACTTC
TRBV3-1	TRBJ2-1	NA	14	many	CASSQGGKYNEQFF	TGTGCCAGCAGCCAAGGGGGAAAGTACAATGAGCAGTTCTTC
TRBV27	TRBJ2-5	NA	14	many	CASSVNRGGETQYF	TGTGCCAGCAGTGTCAACAGGGGAGGGGAGACCCAGTACTTC
TRBV5-1	TRBJ2-1	TRBD2	16	once	CASSPNLSGAYNEQFF	TGCGCCAGCAGCCCAAACCTTAGCGGGGCTTACAATGAGCAGTTCTTC